This T cell receptor beta chain was found in a study of beta chain features in type 1 diabetes. All of the isolated RNA was reverse transcribed, so expressed TCRB transcripts were sequenced. Data came from immunoSEQ multiplex PCR; TCRdb stores just in-frame clones and leaves some out. This sample has 450,000 to 600,000 clones, with around 30% found just once. Over 95% purity was reached by all sorted populations. From germline, CDR1 is SGHTA and CDR2 FQGTGA. The CDR3 consists of 14 residues. V lost 5 bases and J lost 4; bases outside the gene matches: 5. Study observations and caveats: Any role of HLA type in TCRB rearrangement remained unresolved here. Moderate but significant shortening of TCRB CDR3s was recorded in all four CD4+ subsets from Type 1 diabetes patients.

Turning to this clone: Its antigen is still unknown.

The origin of this receptor is a man between 18 and 35 years old in good health. The rearrangement joins TRBV7-3 to TRBJ1-1; 9 nucleotides align to TRBD1. What was sequenced was naive CD4+ T cells from blood. The CDR3 nucleotides are TGTGCCAGCAGCGCGGGGACAGGGATCACTGAAGCTTTCTTT. Translation: CASSAGTGITEAFF.